One and the same sample provided the 15 T cell receptor beta chains below, sequenced in a study of blood T cell repertoires in COVID-19. Libraries were prepared by immunoSEQ multiplex PCR; TCRdb keeps only in-frame clonotypes and omits some of them. The sample lists approximately 210,000 clones, about 84% occurring once. The sample taken for sequencing was PBMCs or T cells enriched from blood (not recorded which). Receptor source: a man aged 25 to 40 with acute COVID-19.

The genes are TRBV4-1 and TRBJ2-1, with a weak D call TRBD2 (6 bases). The germline V gene has CDR1 MGHRA and CDR2 YSYEKL. With 9 bases removed from V and 3 bases from J, the gap between germline ends came to 15 bases. The CDR3 has 14 amino acids. CDR3 region: CASSGRGFYNEQFF. The DNA for the CDR3 is TGCGCCAGTTCAGGCCGGGGGTTCTACAATGAGCAGTTCTTC.

The genes are TRBV7-3 and TRBJ2-5, with 7 positions matching TRBD1. Trimming at V came to 5 bases and at J to 1 base, leaving 4 bases not matched to a gene. This CDR3 region has 14 residues. Germline V gives CDR1 SGHTA, CDR2 FQGTGA. The CDR3 protein is CASSQTGPQETQYF. The DNA for the CDR3 is TGTGCCAGCAGCCAGACAGGGCCCCAAGAGACCCAGTACTTC. The full variable domain, in which reference TRBV7-3 and TRBJ2-5 provide the parts outside the CDR3, is GAGVSQTPSNKVTEKGKYVELRCDPISGHTALYWYRQSLGQGPEFLIYFQGTGAADDSGLPNDRFFAVRPEGSVSTLKIQRTERGDSAVYLCASSQTGPQETQYFGPGTRLLVL.

This chain links TRBV7-3 with TRBJ2-1, with a weak D call TRBD1 (5 bases). Trimming cost V 5 bases and J 5 bases, with 13 bases left between them. Germline assignment: CDR1 SGHTA and CDR2 FQGTGA. The CDR3 loop spans 14 amino acids. CDR3 in DNA: TGTGCCAGCAGCGCGGACAACTACCACAATGAGCAGTTCTTC. Translation gives CASSADNYHNEQFF.

CDR3 DNA: TGTGCCAGCAGCTTATCAGCGGGGGGGCTCGATGAGCAGTTCTTC. Its protein is CASSLSAGGLDEQFF. The chain links TRBV7-7 to TRBJ2-1; 10 bases are a match to TRBD2. The CDR3 length is 15 residues. V shed 2 bases and J 8 bases; nucleotides not matched to a gene: 6. Germline V lookup: CDR1 SSHAT, CDR2 FNYEAQ (reference sequence).

The chain couples TRBV29-1 to TRBJ1-1; unclear D gene. The germline V and J ends were trimmed by 0 bases and 1 base, with 12 bases remaining between them. The germline V gene encodes CDR1 SQVTM and CDR2 ANQGSEA. The CDR3 contains 15 residues. Written as DNA, the CDR3 is TGCAGCGTTGAAGATCCCGGCCAGGAGAACACTGAAGCTTTCTTT. It translates to CSVEDPGQENTEAFF.

This clone came up a few times. This rearrangement joins TRBV12-2 to TRBJ2-3; the table's TRBD1 call for D was not verified on the DNA. TRBV12-2 is an annotated pseudogene. CDR3 length: 13 amino acids. CDR3 in amino acids: CASRRQGNDTQYF. The CDR3 DNA reads TGTGCAAGTCGCAGACAGGGGAACGATACGCAGTATTTT.

J is TRBJ1-2 and V is TRBV5-1; D is possibly TRBD1 (6 bases). Trimming took off 2 bases at V and 4 bases at J, with 12 bases between the two ends. Germline V gives CDR1 SGHRS, CDR2 YFSETQ. The CDR3 has 14 amino acids. The chain's CDR3 is CASSLNTGTYGYTF. The CDR3 DNA follows: TGCGCCAGCAGCTTAAACACAGGGACCTATGGCTACACCTTC. The variable domain in full, with the rest retrieved from reference TRBV5-1 and TRBJ1-2, is KAGVTQTPRYLIKTRGQQVTLSCSPISGHRSVSWYQQTPGQGLQFLFEYFSETQRNKGNFPGRFSGRQFSNSRSEMNVSTLELGDSALYLCASSLNTGTYGYTFGSGTRLTVV.

This clone was seen many times. The CDR3 nucleotides read TGTGCCAGCAGTTACTCCCGGACAGGGGGTTTAAGGGGCTACACCTTC. Encoded protein: CASSYSRTGGLRGYTF. The V and J genes are TRBV6-5 and TRBJ1-2; TRBD1 aligns across 10 bases. V lost 0 bases, J lost 8 bases, and 9 bases stayed unmatched. Germline CDR1 MNHEY, CDR2 SVGAGI. The length of the CDR3 is 16 residues.

The chain employs TRBV18 and TRBJ1-3, with D possibly matching TRBD1 (5 bases). This CDR3 is built from 15 residues. Germline CDR1 KGHSH, CDR2 LQKENI. The ends were cut back, 3 bases at V and 0 bases at J, with 9 bases in the middle. In DNA form, the CDR3 reads TGTGCCAGCTCACCCGGCAGGGCCTCTGGAAACACCATATATTTT. This translates into CASSPGRASGNTIYF.

The gene calls are TRBV2 and TRBJ1-4; 9 bases align to TRBD1. The CDR3 consists of 13 residues. Germline V gives CDR1 SNHLY, CDR2 FYNNEI. The J segment lost 8 bases and the V segment lost 8 bases, leaving 6 bases of the junction unmatched. CDR3 DNA: TGTGCCAGCTCGGACAGGGGAGGGGAAAAACTGTTTTTT. Translated: CASSDRGGEKLFF.

The chain combines TRBV30 with TRBJ2-1; TRBD2 might be the D (6 bases). Trimming removed 2 bases at V and 8 bases at J, with 19 bases between. The germline CDR1 and CDR2 sequences are GTSNPN and SVGIG (reference sequence). The CDR3 extends over 15 amino acids. CDR3 nucleotides: TGTGCCTGGAGTAAGGGAGGCGTGCGTAGGGATGAGCAGTTCTTC. It specifies CAWSKGGVRRDEQFF. The full variable domain, with the rest looked up from reference TRBV30 and TRBJ2-1, is SQTIHQWPATLVQPVGSPLSLECTVEGTSNPNLYWYRQAAGRGLQLLFYSVGIGQISSEVPQNLSASRPQDRQFILSSKKLLLSDSGFYLCAWSKGGVRRDEQFFGPGTRLTVL.

In this sample, this clone turned up a few times. V and J are TRBV6-1 and TRBJ2-1; possibly TRBD1 for D (6 bases). Trimming cost V 3 bases and J 3 bases, with 12 bases left between them. This CDR3 has 15 residues. CDR1 MNHNS and CDR2 SASEGT come from the germline V gene. CDR3 sequence (DNA): TGTGCCAGCAGTGAGGGAACAGGGCACTACAATGAGCAGTTCTTC. Translation gives CASSEGTGHYNEQFF.

The V gene is TRBV18, the J gene TRBJ1-3; the D is unclear. The CDR3 has 15 residues. Between the trimmed V and J ends, which lost 5 bases and 3 bases, there was a span of 14 bases. Germline V gene data show CDR1 as KGHSH and CDR2 as LQKENI. The CDR3 sequence: CASSSAQAGGNTIYF. In DNA form, the CDR3 reads TGTGCCAGCTCATCCGCGCAGGCCGGTGGAAACACCATATATTTT.

The chain couples TRBV3-1 (or the pseudogene TRBV3-2) to TRBJ2-3; weak D call: TRBD2 (6 bases). Trimming removed 1 base from V and 2 bases from J, with 16 bases in between. This CDR3 comprises 17 residues. CDR1 LGHDT and CDR2 YNNKEL come from the germline V gene (reference sequence). CDR3 protein: CASSQVASRGTTDTQYF. The CDR3 nucleotides read TGTGCCAGCAGCCAAGTCGCTTCACGGGGGACCACAGATACGCAGTATTTT.

The chain recombines TRBV2 with TRBJ2-3, with D tentatively TRBD2 (5 bases). Germline V gene data show CDR1 as SNHLY and CDR2 as FYNNEI. The CDR3 spans 12 residues. Between the trimmed V and J ends, which lost 6 bases and 5 bases, there was a span of 9 bases. CDR3 sequence: CASRALGDTQYF. CDR3 nucleotides: TGTGCCAGCAGAGCACTAGGAGATACGCAGTATTTT. Supplemented by reference TRBV2 and TRBJ2-3, the full variable domain reads EPEVTQTPSHQVTQMGQEVILRCVPISNHLYFYWYRQILGQKVEFLVSFYNNEISEKSEIFDDQFSVERPDGSNFTLKIRSTKLEDSAMYFCASRALGDTQYFGPGTRLTVL.